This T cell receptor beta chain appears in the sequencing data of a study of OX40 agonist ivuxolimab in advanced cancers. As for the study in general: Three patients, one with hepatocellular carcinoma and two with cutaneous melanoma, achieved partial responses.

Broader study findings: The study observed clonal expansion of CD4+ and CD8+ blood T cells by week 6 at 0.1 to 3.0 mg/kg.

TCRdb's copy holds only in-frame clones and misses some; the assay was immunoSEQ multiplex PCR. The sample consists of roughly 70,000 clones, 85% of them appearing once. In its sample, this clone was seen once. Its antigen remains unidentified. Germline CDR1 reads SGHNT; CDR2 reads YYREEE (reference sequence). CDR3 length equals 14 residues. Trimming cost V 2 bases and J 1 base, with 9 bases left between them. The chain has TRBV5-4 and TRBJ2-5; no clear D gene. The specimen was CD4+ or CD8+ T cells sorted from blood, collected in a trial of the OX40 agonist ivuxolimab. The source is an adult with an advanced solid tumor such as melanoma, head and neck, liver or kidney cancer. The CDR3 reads CASSFSYFQETQYF. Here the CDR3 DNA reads TGTGCCAGCAGCTTTTCTTACTTCCAAGAGACCCAGTACTTC.